This T cell receptor (beta chain) came from a study of cytomegalovirus exposure and HLA in healthy donors. CDR3 length: 15 amino acids. The junction had 7 bases not matched to a gene; V was cut back by 6 bases and J by 4 bases. The V gene's germline CDR1 is SGHTA and CDR2 FQGNSA. Amplification used 60 Vbeta primers and 13 Jbeta primers. The assay was immunoSEQ multiplex PCR, and TCRdb's table has in-frame clones only and misses some. Across about 100,000 clones, the top ten clones capture more than 0.5% of the sample. Likely unrecorded immune exposures existed in these nominally healthy donors. The chain recombines TRBV7-2 with TRBJ1-5; 9 bases fit TRBD1. The sequencing sample was made of PBMCs. The receptor was derived from a man aged 50 or older in good health and CMV-seronegative. CDR3 region: CASSLDRGWNQPQHF. CDR3 nucleotide sequence: TGTGCCAGCAGTCTAGACAGGGGGTGGAATCAGCCCCAGCATTTT.